These T cell receptor beta chains were read from a single sample in a study of blood T cell repertoires in COVID-19. Some clones are missing from TCRdb's copy, which holds only in-frame ones; the method was immunoSEQ multiplex PCR. The table lists roughly 190,000 clones, 70% to 90% of them singletons, with around 25% in the top ten. Sequenced: PBMCs or T cells enriched from blood (not recorded which). The receptors come from a woman aged 40 to 50 in a cohort exposed to, infected with or recovered from COVID-19 (not recorded which). Both conserved end residues are trimmed from each CDR3. Size tells how often a clone was seen (once, few, many) or the class of an expanded clone, and some rows leave it out.

v_call clone_size cdr3_aa
TRBV27 . ASGTGGSYEQY
TRBV9 . ASSVEGIAGAGEQY
TRBV5-1 . ASRTQGAGNEQF
TRBV13 . ASSLGSERTDTQY
TRBV11-2 once ASSSTTAATRSGMG
TRBV28 . ASSRDRAAAF
TRBV3-1/TRBV3-2 . ASSPSGTPPGAF
TRBV5-1 . ASSPDGDRGHAF
TRBV5-4 . ASSFPAGHLGTGELF
TRBV21-1 . ASSTGQINQPQH
TRBV19 . ASSLRRTGDTEAF
TRBV4-3 . ASSHQTGGSGANVLT
TRBV11-1 once ASSFREGNTEAF
TRBV18 . ASSPTPAGGTEAF
TRBV30 . AWRTGGGETQY
TRBV19 few ASSISGNTEAF
TRBV5-5 once ASSPGERNTEAF
TRBV4-1 . ASSQVIPNSPLH
TRBV5-5 . ASSLVFTGNEQF
TRBV15 . ATSSYRETEAF
TRBV10-3 . AISAGQGDNYGYT
TRBV27 . ASRYRTSNEKLF
TRBV6-5 once ASSFSGRGTGELF
TRBV6-1 . ASSEARTLVEQY
TRBV9 . ASSVSKGAVDTEAF
TRBV7-6 . ASSSLIAGGKYNEQF
TRBV11-2 . ASSATWTGSGTQY
TRBV18 . ASSPGQGNYGYT
TRBV5-1 . ASSSTGLAGVYEQY
TRBV7-9 . ASSYMGQISGNTIY
TRBV11-3 . ASSLKRRAYEQY
TRBV30 once AWSVVNRNIQY
TRBV29-1 . SVRTGTNEQY
TRBV27 . ASSPRTVGNEQY
TRBV15 . ATSRDGGRRGDTQY
TRBV4-1 . ASSQDRGGAEAF
TRBV7-9 . ASTSSGGEGVNGYT
TRBV6-1 . ASSEFNFQETQY
TRBV28 once ASDGTPEVEQY
TRBV7-6 . ASSLEASANLYEQF
TRBV6-4 many ASSDSNGGTDTQY
TRBV11-2 . ASSFGPNTEAF
TRBV30 . AWTLHFNTEAF
TRBV9 . ASSVTSGSIYEQY
TRBV18 . ASSSDRAGNTIY
TRBV4-3 . ASSQDSSGSSYEQY
TRBV16 . ASSPGASEDTEAF
TRBV15 . ATSRVAGRVLEKLF
TRBV6-2/TRBV6-3 . ASSALSAPNWGGTDTQY
TRBV7-9 . ASSWRVDRAKTEQY
TRBV7-8 . ASSFGAPEQY
TRBV6-1 . ASSEDPGGSGNTIY
TRBV5-1 . ASSLAGGNEQF
TRBV29-1 . SVEDFTGGYNEQF
TRBV11-2 once ASSLGPSYEQY